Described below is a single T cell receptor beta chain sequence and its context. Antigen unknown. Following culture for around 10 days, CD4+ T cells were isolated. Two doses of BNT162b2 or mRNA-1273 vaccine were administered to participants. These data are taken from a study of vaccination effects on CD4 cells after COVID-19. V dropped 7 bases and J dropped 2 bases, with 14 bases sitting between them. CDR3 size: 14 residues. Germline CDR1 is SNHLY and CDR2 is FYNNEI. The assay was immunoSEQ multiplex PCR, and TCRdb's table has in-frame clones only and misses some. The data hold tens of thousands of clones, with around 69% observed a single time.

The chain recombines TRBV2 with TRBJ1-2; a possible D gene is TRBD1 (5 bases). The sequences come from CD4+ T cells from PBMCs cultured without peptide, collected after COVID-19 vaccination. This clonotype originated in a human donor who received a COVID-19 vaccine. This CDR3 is CASTLIQGNYGYTF. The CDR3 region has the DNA TGTGCCAGCACCCTAATTCAGGGCAACTATGGCTACACCTTC.